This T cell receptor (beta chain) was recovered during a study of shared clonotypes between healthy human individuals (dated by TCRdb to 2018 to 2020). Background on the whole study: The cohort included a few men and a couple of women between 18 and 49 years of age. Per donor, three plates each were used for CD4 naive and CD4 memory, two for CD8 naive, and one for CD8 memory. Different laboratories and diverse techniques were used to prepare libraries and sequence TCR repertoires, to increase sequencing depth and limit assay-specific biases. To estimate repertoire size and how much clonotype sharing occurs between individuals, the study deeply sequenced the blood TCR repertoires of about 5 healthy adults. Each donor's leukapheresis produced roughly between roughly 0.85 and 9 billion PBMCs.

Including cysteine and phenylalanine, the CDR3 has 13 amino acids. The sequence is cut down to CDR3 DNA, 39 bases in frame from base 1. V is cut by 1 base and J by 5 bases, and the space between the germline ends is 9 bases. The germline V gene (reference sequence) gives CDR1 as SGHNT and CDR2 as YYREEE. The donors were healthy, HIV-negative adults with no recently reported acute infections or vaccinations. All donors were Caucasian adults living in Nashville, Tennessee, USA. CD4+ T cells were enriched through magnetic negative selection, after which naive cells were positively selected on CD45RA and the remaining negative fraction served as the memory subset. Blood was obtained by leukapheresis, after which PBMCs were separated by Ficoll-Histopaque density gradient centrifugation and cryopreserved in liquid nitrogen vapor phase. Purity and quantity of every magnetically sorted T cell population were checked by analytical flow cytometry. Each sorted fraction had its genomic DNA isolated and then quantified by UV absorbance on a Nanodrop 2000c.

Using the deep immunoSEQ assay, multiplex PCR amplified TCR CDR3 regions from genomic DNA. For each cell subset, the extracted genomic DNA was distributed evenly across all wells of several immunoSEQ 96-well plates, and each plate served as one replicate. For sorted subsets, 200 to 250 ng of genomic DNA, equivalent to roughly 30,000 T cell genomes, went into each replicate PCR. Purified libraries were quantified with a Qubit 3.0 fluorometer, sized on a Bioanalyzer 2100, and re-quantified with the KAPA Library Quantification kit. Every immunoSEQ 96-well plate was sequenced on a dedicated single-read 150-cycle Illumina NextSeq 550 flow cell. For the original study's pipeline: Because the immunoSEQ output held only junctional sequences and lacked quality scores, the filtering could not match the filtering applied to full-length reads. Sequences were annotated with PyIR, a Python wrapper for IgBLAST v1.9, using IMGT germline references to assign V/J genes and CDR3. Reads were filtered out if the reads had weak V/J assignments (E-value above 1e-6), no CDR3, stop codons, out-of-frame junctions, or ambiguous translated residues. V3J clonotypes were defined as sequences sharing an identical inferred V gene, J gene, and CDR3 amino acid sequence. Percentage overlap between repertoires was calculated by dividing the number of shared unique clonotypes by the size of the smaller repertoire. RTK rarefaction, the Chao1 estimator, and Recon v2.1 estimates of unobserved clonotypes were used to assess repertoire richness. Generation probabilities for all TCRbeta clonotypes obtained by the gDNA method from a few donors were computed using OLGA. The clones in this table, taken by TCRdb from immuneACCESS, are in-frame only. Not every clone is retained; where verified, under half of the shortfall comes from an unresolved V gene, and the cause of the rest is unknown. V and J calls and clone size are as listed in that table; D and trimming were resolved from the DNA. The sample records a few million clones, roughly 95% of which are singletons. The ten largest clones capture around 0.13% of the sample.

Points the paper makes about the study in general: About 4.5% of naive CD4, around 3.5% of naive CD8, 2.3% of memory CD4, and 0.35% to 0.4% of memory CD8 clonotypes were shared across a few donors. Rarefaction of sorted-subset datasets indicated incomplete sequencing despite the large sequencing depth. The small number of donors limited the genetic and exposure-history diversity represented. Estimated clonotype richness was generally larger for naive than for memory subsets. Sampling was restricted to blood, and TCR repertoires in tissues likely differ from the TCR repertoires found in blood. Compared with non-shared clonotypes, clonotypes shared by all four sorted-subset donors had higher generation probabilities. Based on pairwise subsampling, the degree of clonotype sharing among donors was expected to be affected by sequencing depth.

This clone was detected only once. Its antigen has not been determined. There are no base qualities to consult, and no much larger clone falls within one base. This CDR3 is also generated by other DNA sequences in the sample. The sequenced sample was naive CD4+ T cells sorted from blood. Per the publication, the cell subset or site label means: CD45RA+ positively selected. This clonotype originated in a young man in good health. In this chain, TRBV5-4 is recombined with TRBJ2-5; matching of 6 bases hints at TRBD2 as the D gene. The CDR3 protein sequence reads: CASSLLGRETQYF. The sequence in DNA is TGTGCCAGCAGCTTGTTGGGGAGGGAGACCCAGTACTTC. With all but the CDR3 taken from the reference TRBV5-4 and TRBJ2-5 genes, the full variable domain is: ETGVTQSPTHLIKTRGQQVTLRCSSQSGHNTVSWYQQALGQGPQFIFQYYREEENGRGNFPPRFSGLQFPNYSSELNVNALELDDSALYLCASSLLGRETQYFGPGTRLLVL.